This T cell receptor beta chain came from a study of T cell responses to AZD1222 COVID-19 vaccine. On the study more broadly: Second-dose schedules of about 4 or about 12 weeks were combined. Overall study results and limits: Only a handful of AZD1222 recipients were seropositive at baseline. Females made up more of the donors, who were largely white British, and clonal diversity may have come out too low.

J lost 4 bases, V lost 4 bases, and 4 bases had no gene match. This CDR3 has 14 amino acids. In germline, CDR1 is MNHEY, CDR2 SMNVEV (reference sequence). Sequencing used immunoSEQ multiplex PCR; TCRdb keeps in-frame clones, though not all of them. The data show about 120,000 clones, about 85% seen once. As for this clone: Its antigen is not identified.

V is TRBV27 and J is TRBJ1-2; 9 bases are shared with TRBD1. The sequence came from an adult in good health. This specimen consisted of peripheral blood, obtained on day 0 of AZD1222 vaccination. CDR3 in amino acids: CASSSGTGPYGYTF. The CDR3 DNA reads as TGTGCCAGCAGTTCTGGGACAGGGCCCTATGGCTACACCTTC.